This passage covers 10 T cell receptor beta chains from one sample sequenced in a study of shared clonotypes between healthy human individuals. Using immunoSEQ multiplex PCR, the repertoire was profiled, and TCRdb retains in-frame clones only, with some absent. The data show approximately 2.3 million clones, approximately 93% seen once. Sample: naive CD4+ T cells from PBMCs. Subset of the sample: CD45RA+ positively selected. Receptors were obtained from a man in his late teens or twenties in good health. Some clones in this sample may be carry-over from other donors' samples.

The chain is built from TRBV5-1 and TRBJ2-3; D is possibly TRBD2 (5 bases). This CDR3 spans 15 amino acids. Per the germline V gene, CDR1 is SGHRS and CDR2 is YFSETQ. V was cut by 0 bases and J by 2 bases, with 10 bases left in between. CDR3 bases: TGCGCCAGCAGCTTGGAGGGCGGACTCACAGATACGCAGTATTTT. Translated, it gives CASSLEGGLTDTQYF.

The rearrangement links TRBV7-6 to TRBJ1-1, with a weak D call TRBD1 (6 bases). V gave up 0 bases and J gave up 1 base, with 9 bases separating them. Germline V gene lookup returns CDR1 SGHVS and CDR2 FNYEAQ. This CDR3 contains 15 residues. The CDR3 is CASSLARGQNTEAFF. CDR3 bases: TGTGCCAGCAGCTTAGCGCGGGGGCAGAACACTGAAGCTTTCTTT.

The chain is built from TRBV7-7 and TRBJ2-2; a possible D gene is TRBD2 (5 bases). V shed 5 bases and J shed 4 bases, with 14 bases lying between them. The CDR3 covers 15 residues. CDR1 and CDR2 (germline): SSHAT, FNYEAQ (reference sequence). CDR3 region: CASSLRGFPTGELFF. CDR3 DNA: TGTGCCAGCAGCCTGAGAGGGTTTCCCACCGGGGAGCTGTTTTTT.

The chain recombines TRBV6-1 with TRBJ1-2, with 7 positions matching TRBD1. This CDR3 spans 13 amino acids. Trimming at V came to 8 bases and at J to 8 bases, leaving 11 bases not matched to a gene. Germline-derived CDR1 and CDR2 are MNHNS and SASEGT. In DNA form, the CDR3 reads TGTGCCAGCTTTACTACAGGGGTACGGGGCTACACCTTC. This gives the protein CASFTTGVRGYTF.

CDR3 coding DNA: TGTGCCAGCAGTTATGGGAGGTCCACTGAAGCTTTCTTT. Translated, it gives CASSYGRSTEAFF. The V call is TRBV6-5, the J call TRBJ1-1; D gene uncertain. Germline values: CDR1 MNHEY, CDR2 SVGAGI. This CDR3 has 13 amino acids. Deletions cut 3 bases from V and 4 bases from J, with 9 bases between.

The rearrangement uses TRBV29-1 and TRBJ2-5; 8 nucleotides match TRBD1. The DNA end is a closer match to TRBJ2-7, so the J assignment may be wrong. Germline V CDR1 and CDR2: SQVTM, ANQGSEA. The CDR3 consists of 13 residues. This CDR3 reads CSADRGHPYEQYF. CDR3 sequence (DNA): TGCAGCGCAGACAGGGGACACCCATACGAGCAGTACTTC.

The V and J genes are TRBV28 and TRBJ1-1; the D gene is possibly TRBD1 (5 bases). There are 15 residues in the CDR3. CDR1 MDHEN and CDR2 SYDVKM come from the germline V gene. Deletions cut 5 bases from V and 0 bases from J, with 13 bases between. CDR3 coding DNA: TGTGCCAGCAGTCCCTCCCCAGGGATGAACACTGAAGCTTTCTTT. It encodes CASSPSPGMNTEAFF. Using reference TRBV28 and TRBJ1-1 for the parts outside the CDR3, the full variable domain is DVKVTQSSRYLVKRTGEKVFLECVQDMDHENMFWYRQDPGLGLRLIYFSYDVKMKEKGDIPEGYSVSREKKERFSLILESASTNQTSMYLCASSPSPGMNTEAFFGQGTRLTVV.

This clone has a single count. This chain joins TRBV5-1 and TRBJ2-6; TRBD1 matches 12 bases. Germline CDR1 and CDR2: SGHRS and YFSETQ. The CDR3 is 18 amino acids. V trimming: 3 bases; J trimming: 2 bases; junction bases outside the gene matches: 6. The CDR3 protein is CASSSVGTGGTGANVLTF. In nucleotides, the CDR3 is TGCGCCAGCAGCTCCGTCGGGACAGGGGGCACTGGGGCCAACGTCCTGACTTTC.

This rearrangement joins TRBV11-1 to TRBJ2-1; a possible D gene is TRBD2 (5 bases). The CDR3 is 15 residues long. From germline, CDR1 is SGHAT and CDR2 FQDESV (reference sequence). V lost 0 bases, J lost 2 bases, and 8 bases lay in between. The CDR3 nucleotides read TGTGCCAGCAGCTTAGCGAGCGGAGCCTACAATGAGCAGTTCTTC. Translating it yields CASSLASGAYNEQFF.

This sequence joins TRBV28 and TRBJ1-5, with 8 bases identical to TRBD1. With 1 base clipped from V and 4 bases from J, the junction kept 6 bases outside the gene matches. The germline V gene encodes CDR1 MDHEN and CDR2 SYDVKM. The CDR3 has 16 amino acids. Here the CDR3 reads CASSLYDRGVNQPQHF. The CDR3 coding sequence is TGTGCCAGCAGTTTATACGACAGGGGAGTAAATCAGCCCCAGCATTTT.